This entry lists 20 T cell receptor beta chains sequenced from one sample in a study of blood T cell repertoires in COVID-19. Produced via immunoSEQ multiplex PCR; TCRdb's table is partial and in-frame only. Of roughly 200,000 clones in the sample, 65% to 90% are singletons; the top ten hold 5.9%. Source material: peripheral blood. These TCRs come from a man aged 80 or over with acute or convalescent COVID-19.

V and J are TRBV7-2 and TRBJ2-3, with 12 bases identical to TRBD2. V shed 4 bases, J shed 5 bases, and the junction held 4 bases outside the gene matches. CDR1 SGHTA and CDR2 FQGNSA come from the germline V gene. The CDR3 has 15 amino acids. The CDR3 sequence is CASSSPSGREDTQYF. CDR3 nucleotide sequence: TGTGCCAGCAGCTCCCCTAGCGGGAGGGAAGATACGCAGTATTTT.

The rearrangement links TRBV5-4 to TRBJ1-2, with 11 bases lining up with TRBD1. Trimming cost V 4 bases and J 3 bases; bases outside gene matches: 2. Germline values: CDR1 SGHNT, CDR2 YYREEE (reference sequence). The CDR3 has 14 amino acids. This CDR3 reads CASSVGQGDYGYTF. The CDR3 nucleotides read TGTGCCAGCAGCGTGGGACAGGGGGACTATGGCTACACCTTC. The full variable domain, in which reference TRBV5-4 and TRBJ1-2 provide the parts outside the CDR3, is ETGVTQSPTHLIKTRGQQVTLRCSSQSGHNTVSWYQQALGQGPQFIFQYYREEENGRGNFPPRFSGLQFPNYSSELNVNALELDDSALYLCASSVGQGDYGYTFGSGTRLTVV.

The chain links TRBV28 to TRBJ1-1; D uncertain. The V gene lost 2 bases and the J gene lost 1 base, with 5 bases spanning the gap. Per germline, CDR1 MDHEN and CDR2 SYDVKM. CDR3 length: 13 residues. CDR3 sequence: CASSLRQNTEAFF. The CDR3 region has the DNA TGTGCCAGCAGTTTACGACAGAACACTGAAGCTTTCTTT.

This clone was found once. The genes are TRBV30 and TRBJ2-2; 10 positions agree with TRBD2. The V gene end was trimmed by 4 bases and the J gene end by 0 bases; junction bases not matched to a gene: 17. The CDR3 is 20 residues long. Looked up from germline, CDR1 is GTSNPN and CDR2 is SVGIG (reference sequence). Written as DNA, the CDR3 is TGTGCCTGGACTGATCCCACCCGTTTGACTAGCGGGCCGAACACCGGGGAGCTGTTTTTT. The encoded protein is CAWTDPTRLTSGPNTGELFF.

The chain recombines TRBV19 with TRBJ1-1; D unresolved. Trimming took 1 base from V and 2 from J, leaving 5 bases between them. This CDR3 is 13 amino acids long. CDR1 and CDR2 from the germline V gene are LNHDA and SQIVND (reference sequence). The DNA for the CDR3 is TGTGCCAGTAGTATAGTCCCTAACACTGAAGCTTTCTTT. It is translated as CASSIVPNTEAFF.

This clone is hyperexpanded (1% or more). The chain uses TRBV4-1 and TRBJ2-7, with a tentative D call TRBD2 (6 bases). CDR3 size: 15 residues. Trimming left V 0 bases short and J 6 bases short, with 15 bases between. Germline V CDR1 and CDR2: MGHRA, YSYEKL. The CDR3 DNA reads TGCGCCAGCAGCCAAGAGTTCGGGAGCCAAGGCGAGCAGTACTTC. Translating gives CASSQEFGSQGEQYF.

This clone has a handful of counts. This chain uses TRBV30 with TRBJ2-7; 10 bases map to TRBD2. CDR3 length equals 15 residues. Looked up from germline, CDR1 is GTSNPN and CDR2 is SVGIG (reference sequence). V was clipped by 8 bases and J by 4 bases; unmatched bases: 14. The CDR3 region has the DNA TGTGCCGGACGTCAAGCGGGAGGGCCAGCGTACGAGCAGTACTTC. Its translation is CAGRQAGGPAYEQYF.

This clone came up a few times. V is TRBV27 and J is TRBJ1-3; D call uncertain. This CDR3 region has 13 residues. Germline V gene lookup returns CDR1 MNHEY and CDR2 SMNVEV (reference sequence). Between the trimmed V and J ends, which lost 3 bases and 7 bases, there was a span of 10 bases. CDR3 loop: CASSFSFSNTIYF. The CDR3 coding sequence is TGTGCCAGCAGTTTTTCTTTCTCTAACACCATATATTTT.

J is TRBJ1-2 and V is TRBV30, with 7 positions matching TRBD1. Germline CDR1 is GTSNPN and CDR2 is SVGIG (reference sequence). V gave up 2 bases and J gave up 4 bases; unmatched junction bases: 4. The CDR3 spans 13 residues. CDR3 amino acids: CAWSKGAGYGYTF. The CDR3, as DNA: TGTGCCTGGAGTAAGGGGGCCGGCTATGGCTACACCTTC.

The genes are TRBV5-1 and TRBJ2-2; TRBD1 aligns across 7 bases. This CDR3 has 14 residues. CDR1 SGHRS and CDR2 YFSETQ come from the germline V gene. V lost 7 bases and J lost 4; bases outside the gene matches: 7. CDR3 coding DNA: TGCGCCAGCCGGAGACAGGGCGGCACCGGGGAGCTGTTTTTT. It specifies CASRRQGGTGELFF.

V and J are TRBV2 and TRBJ2-1; 8 nucleotides agree with TRBD2. The CDR3 covers 16 residues. CDR1 is SNHLY and CDR2 is FYNNEI in the germline V gene. Germline trimming cut 6 bases from V and 9 bases from J; bases unmatched to any gene: 16. CDR3 nucleotide sequence: TGTGCCAGCAGCGAAATAGCGGGGCACGGGTTTGGTGAGCAGTTCTTC. This translates into CASSEIAGHGFGEQFF.

This chain uses TRBV6-1 with TRBJ2-1, with TRBD2 matching 11 bases. The junction had 5 bases not matched to a gene; V was cut back by 5 bases and J by 5 bases. The CDR3 is made up of 15 amino acids. Germline V gene sequence: CDR1 MNHNS, CDR2 SASEGT. CDR3 DNA sequence: TGTGCCAGCAGTAACCCGGGACTAGCGGACAATGAGCAGTTCTTC. Amino acid sequence: CASSNPGLADNEQFF.

This clone was recorded once. This rearrangement joins TRBV7-2 to TRBJ2-2; 9 nucleotides agree with TRBD1. V gave up 4 bases and J gave up 6 bases; unmatched junction bases: 15. Germline-derived CDR1 and CDR2 are SGHTA and FQGNSA. This CDR3 is built from 18 residues. This chain's CDR3 is CASSYQKQAGTGSGELFF. For the CDR3, the DNA is TGTGCCAGCAGCTACCAAAAACAGGCCGGGACAGGGTCCGGGGAGCTGTTTTTT.

The chain recombines TRBV6-5 with TRBJ2-3, with 10 bases fitting TRBD2. Per germline, CDR1 MNHEY and CDR2 SVGAGI. V dropped 2 bases and J dropped 1; count of bases not matched to a gene: 3. This CDR3 is built from 16 residues. DNA of the CDR3: TGTGCCAGCAGTTACGGCGGGACTAGCGGCACAGATACGCAGTATTTT. The encoded protein is CASSYGGTSGTDTQYF.

This chain joins TRBV7-6 and TRBJ2-7; D not resolved. Per the germline V gene, CDR1 is SGHVS and CDR2 is FNYEAQ. The CDR3 contains 15 residues. Deletions cut 3 bases from V and 1 base from J, with 13 bases between. The CDR3 DNA reads as TGTGCCAGCAGCTTGTCCTTTGGCAGGTCCTACGAGCAGTACTTC. Its protein product is CASSLSFGRSYEQYF.

The chain couples TRBV3-1 (or the pseudogene TRBV3-2) to TRBJ2-1, with 8 nucleotides matching TRBD2. Germline V gives CDR1 LGHDT, CDR2 YNNKEL (reference sequence). The CDR3 is 15 residues long. Trimming removed 0 bases from V and 10 bases from J; junction bases left unmatched: 8. The CDR3 DNA sequence: TGTGCCAGCAGCCAAGAAGGAGCGGGAGTGTTCGAGCAGTTCTTC. This gives the protein CASSQEGAGVFEQFF.

J is TRBJ2-7 and V is TRBV19, with 10 bases identical to TRBD1. The CDR3 sequence is 15 residues long. Germline loops: CDR1 LNHDA, CDR2 SQIVND (reference sequence). Trimming took 4 bases from V and 2 from J; bases not matched to a gene: 5. CDR3 in amino acids: CASSTRDRGPYEQYF. CDR3 DNA sequence: TGTGCCAGTAGTACTCGGGACAGGGGACCCTACGAGCAGTACTTC.

The chain is built from TRBV18 and TRBJ1-5, with D possibly matching TRBD1 (6 bases). V was cut by 6 bases and J by 0 bases, with 12 bases left in between. The germline V gene has CDR1 KGHSH and CDR2 LQKENI. The CDR3 is made up of 15 amino acids. CDR3 amino acids: CASSPGHASNQPQHF. In nucleotides, the CDR3 is TGTGCCAGCTCGCCGGGACACGCTAGCAATCAGCCCCAGCATTTT.

V gene TRBV3-1 (or the pseudogene TRBV3-2) combines with J gene TRBJ1-2, with D possibly TRBD1 on 6 matching bases. The CDR3 is 14 amino acids. V was pared by 2 bases and J by 10 bases, with 17 bases between. The germline V gene encodes CDR1 LGHDT and CDR2 YNNKEL (reference sequence). CDR3 coding DNA: TGTGCCAGCAGCCAACAACAGGGCCCTCACTTCTACACCTTC. This encodes CASSQQQGPHFYTF.

CDR3 coding DNA: TGTGCCAGCAGCCCGACTAGCGGGGGTTACAATGAGCAGTTCTTC. As protein: CASSPTSGGYNEQFF. The chain links TRBV6-5 to TRBJ2-1, with 12 bases aligning to TRBD2. Germline V gene data show CDR1 as MNHEY and CDR2 as SVGAGI. This CDR3 is built from 15 residues. V lost 6 bases to trimming and J lost 4 bases; unmatched junction nucleotides: 4.